This is a list of T cell receptor beta chains from one sample in a study of tumor-infiltrating lymphocytes in primary liver carcinoma. TCRdb re-derived calls from the multiplex PCR reads in MiXCR, one entry per CDR3 protein. There are about 35,000 distinct CDR3 sequences in the sample; over 65% occur only once, and about 15% lies in the top ten. Sequenced input: liver tumor tissue from sampling region 4. These receptors were collected from a man aged 35 to 55 with primary liver carcinoma and hepatitis B virus infection. The CDR3 runs from the conserved cysteine through the conserved F or W. The order of the fields is clone size, J gene, V gene, D gene, CDR3 DNA, CDR3 protein. D genes are given only for firm matches. Only part of the rows carry a size: once, few, many, or a class if the clone is expanded.

clone size: -; J gene: TRBJ2-1; V gene: TRBV11-3; D gene: -; CDR3 DNA: TGTGCTAGTAGCTCAGGCGTCTCGAACAATGAGCAGTTCTTC; CDR3 protein: CASSSGVSNNEQFF
clone size: -; J gene: TRBJ1-1; V gene: TRBV11-1; D gene: -; CDR3 DNA: TGTGCCAGCAGCTTCGGAAAGGCCTTGGGGACTGAAGCTATCTTT; CDR3 protein: CASSFGKALGTEAIF
clone size: -; J gene: TRBJ2-1; V gene: TRBV4-3; D gene: -; CDR3 DNA: TGCGCCAGCAGCCGATTCCCCTTCCCGGCGGACAATGAGCAGTTCTTC; CDR3 protein: CASSRFPFPADNEQFF
clone size: -; J gene: TRBJ1-1; V gene: TRBV5-1; D gene: -; CDR3 DNA: TGCTCCAGCAGCTTGACGGAGTTACAACTCTCGAACACTGAAGCTTTCTTT; CDR3 protein: CSSSLTELQLSNTEAFF
clone size: -; J gene: TRBJ2-7; V gene: TRBV11-2; D gene: -; CDR3 DNA: TGTGCAAGCAGCTTACGATGGATAGGGGAAAACGAGAAGTACTTC; CDR3 protein: CASSLRWIGENEKYF
clone size: -; J gene: TRBJ1-2; V gene: TRBV6-5; D gene: -; CDR3 DNA: TGTGCCAGCAGTTACTCAGGGACGACGATGGCTGACTACACCTTC; CDR3 protein: CASSYSGTTMADYTF
clone size: -; J gene: TRBJ2-1; V gene: TRBV29-1; D gene: TRBD2; CDR3 DNA: TGCGGCGTTAACCGAGTAGCGGGTCTTGACAATGAGCAGTTCTTC; CDR3 protein: CGVNRVAGLDNEQFF
clone size: -; J gene: TRBJ2-7; V gene: TRBV10-2; D gene: -; CDR3 DNA: TGCGCCAGCAGCCGGGACATGGGTATCGACGAACAGTATTTC; CDR3 protein: CASSRDMGIDEQYF
clone size: -; J gene: TRBJ1-2; V gene: TRBV6-1; D gene: -; CDR3 DNA: TGTGCCAGCATCTTCGCGCAGGGAAACTGCTACACCTTC; CDR3 protein: CASIFAQGNCYTF
clone size: medium-sized; J gene: TRBJ1-1; V gene: TRBV28; D gene: -; CDR3 DNA: TGTGCCAGCAGTACCCTCCAGGATATCACTGAAGCTTTCTTT; CDR3 protein: CASSTLQDITEAFF
clone size: -; J gene: TRBJ2-7; V gene: TRBV11-2; D gene: -; CDR3 DNA: TGTGCCAGCAGATGGAACAGCTACGAGCAATACTTC; CDR3 protein: CASRWNSYEQYF
clone size: -; J gene: TRBJ2-7; V gene: TRBV21-1; D gene: -; CDR3 DNA: TGTACCAGTAGCTTAGAAACGTCGGCGAGCCGCCTCTCCTACGAGCAGTACTTC; CDR3 protein: CTSSLETSASRLSYEQYF
clone size: -; J gene: TRBJ1-2; V gene: TRBV29-1; D gene: -; CDR3 DNA: TGCAGCGTCAGGTTTGGACAGTCAATCTATGGCAACACCTTC; CDR3 protein: CSVRFGQSIYGNTF
clone size: -; J gene: TRBJ1-2; V gene: TRBV30; D gene: -; CDR3 DNA: TGTGACTGGAGTTGGACCTATGGCTACACCTTC; CDR3 protein: CDWSWTYGYTF
clone size: many; J gene: TRBJ2-1; V gene: TRBV24-1; D gene: TRBD2; CDR3 DNA: TGTGCCACCAGTGACCGGGGAGGGTCCTACAATGAGCAGTTCTTC; CDR3 protein: CATSDRGGSYNEQFF
clone size: -; J gene: TRBJ2-5; V gene: TRBV4-2; D gene: TRBD2; CDR3 DNA: TGTGCCAGCAGCCAAGCGACTAGCGCGTTTCAAGGGACCCAGTACTTC; CDR3 protein: CASSQATSAFQGTQYF
clone size: -; J gene: TRBJ2-3; V gene: TRBV28; D gene: TRBD2; CDR3 DNA: TGCGCCAGCAGTTTACGGCTGCTAGCGGGAGCTAAAGATACGCAGTATTTT; CDR3 protein: CASSLRLLAGAKDTQYF
clone size: -; J gene: TRBJ2-7; V gene: TRBV11-2; D gene: -; CDR3 DNA: TGTGCCAGTAGCGGAATCGAGTGGAACGAGCAGTACTTC; CDR3 protein: CASSGIEWNEQYF
clone size: few; J gene: TRBJ2-3; V gene: TRBV11-1; D gene: TRBD2; CDR3 DNA: TGTGCCAGCAGCTCGGAGGGACTAACCACAGATACGCAGTATTTT; CDR3 protein: CASSSEGLTTDTQYF
clone size: few; J gene: TRBJ2-3; V gene: TRBV11-2; D gene: TRBD2; CDR3 DNA: TGTGCCAGCCCAGTTGGGGGAGGGGTCCCAGATACGCAGTATTTT; CDR3 protein: CASPVGGGVPDTQYF
clone size: medium-sized; J gene: TRBJ2-6; V gene: TRBV6-2/TRBV6-3; D gene: -; CDR3 DNA: TGTGCCAGCAAGGGCAGGTTTCCTTCAGGGGCCAACGTCCTGACTTTC; CDR3 protein: CASKGRFPSGANVLTF
clone size: -; J gene: TRBJ2-7; V gene: TRBV6-2/TRBV6-3; D gene: -; CDR3 DNA: TGTACCAGTAGTTACGAGGTACCCTACGAGCGGTACTTC; CDR3 protein: CTSSYEVPYERYF
clone size: once; J gene: TRBJ2-4; V gene: TRBV11-1; D gene: TRBD2; CDR3 DNA: TGCGCCAGCAGCTTTCCCGGGACTAGCGGGACCAAGGGCATTCAGTACTTC; CDR3 protein: CASSFPGTSGTKGIQYF
clone size: -; J gene: TRBJ2-5; V gene: TRBV7-8; D gene: TRBD2; CDR3 DNA: TGTGCCAGCAGCTTACTCAGCCTATCGGGAGGGGGAGAGGCCCAGTACTTC; CDR3 protein: CASSLLSLSGGGEAQYF
clone size: -; J gene: TRBJ1-5; V gene: TRBV13; D gene: -; CDR3 DNA: TGTGCCAGCAGCTTAGGAGGGTCTCATTGCCCCCAGCATTTT; CDR3 protein: CASSLGGSHCPQHF
clone size: -; J gene: TRBJ2-1; V gene: TRBV24-1; D gene: TRBD1; CDR3 DNA: TGTGTCACCAGTGATCCCGGGACAGGGTTTACGAATGAGCAGTTCTTC; CDR3 protein: CVTSDPGTGFTNEQFF
clone size: -; J gene: TRBJ1-1; V gene: TRBV4-2; D gene: -; CDR3 DNA: TGTGCCAGCAGCATATTTGCCCAAGACGGGGACACTGAAGTTTTCTTT; CDR3 protein: CASSIFAQDGDTEVFF
clone size: few; J gene: TRBJ1-2; V gene: TRBV6-6; D gene: -; CDR3 DNA: TGTGCCGGCAGCGAAGGTCCGGCCGGAGGAGGATATGGCTACACCTTT; CDR3 protein: CAGSEGPAGGGYGYTF
clone size: once; J gene: TRBJ2-7; V gene: TRBV5-1; D gene: TRBD1; CDR3 DNA: TGCGCCAGCAGCCGGGGACAGGGGCATGACGGGCAGTACTTC; CDR3 protein: CASSRGQGHDGQYF
clone size: -; J gene: TRBJ2-3; V gene: TRBV6-1; D gene: TRBD2; CDR3 DNA: TGTACCAGCGGCCGGACTAGCGGGACTGTCACATATACGCAGTATTTT; CDR3 protein: CTSGRTSGTVTYTQYF
clone size: -; J gene: TRBJ2-6; V gene: TRBV11-2; D gene: TRBD1; CDR3 DNA: TGTGCCAGCAGCATGGGGGGAGACAGGGGCACTACCCTCTCTGGCGCCAACGTCCTGACTTTC; CDR3 protein: CASSMGGDRGTTLSGANVLTF
clone size: -; J gene: TRBJ2-7; V gene: TRBV6-2/TRBV6-3; D gene: -; CDR3 DNA: TGTGCCTGCAACGACACCAAGGGAAAGTACGAGCAGTACTTC; CDR3 protein: CACNDTKGKYEQYF
clone size: -; J gene: TRBJ2-5; V gene: TRBV29-1; D gene: -; CDR3 DNA: TGTAGCGTTGAGGAGACAGGACCTCCGAGGGAGACCCAGTACTTC; CDR3 protein: CSVEETGPPRETQYF
clone size: -; J gene: TRBJ2-5; V gene: TRBV12-3/TRBV12-4; D gene: -; CDR3 DNA: TGTGCCAGCAGTCAGGACAGCACCTCCCAAGAGACCCAGTACTTC; CDR3 protein: CASSQDSTSQETQYF
clone size: -; J gene: TRBJ2-2; V gene: TRBV11-2; D gene: TRBD1; CDR3 DNA: TGTGCCAGCAACCCCATCAGGGGGACAACGGGGGAGCTGTTTTTT; CDR3 protein: CASNPIRGTTGELFF